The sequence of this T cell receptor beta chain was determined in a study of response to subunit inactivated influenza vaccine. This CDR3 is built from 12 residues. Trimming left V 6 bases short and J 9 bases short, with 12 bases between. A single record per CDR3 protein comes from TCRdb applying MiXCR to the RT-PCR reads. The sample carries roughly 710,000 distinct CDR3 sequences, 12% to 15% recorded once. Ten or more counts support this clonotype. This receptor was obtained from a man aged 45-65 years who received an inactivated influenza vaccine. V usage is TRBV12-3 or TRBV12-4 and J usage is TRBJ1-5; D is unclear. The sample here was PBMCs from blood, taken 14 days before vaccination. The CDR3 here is CASSLRWGPQHF. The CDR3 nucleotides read TGTGCCAGCAGCCTACGGTGGGGGCCCCAGCATTTT.